These 9 T cell receptor beta chains originate from one sample sequenced in a study of T-cell memory formation after mild COVID-19. MiXCR, run by TCRdb on the 5' RACE reads, gives a single entry per CDR3 protein. The table records 400,000 to 500,000 distinct CDR3 sequences, 24% of them present only once. Input material: PBMCs or a T cell subset sorted from them (not recorded which). Receptors were obtained from an adult woman who had mild COVID-19 (a few samples of this study predate the infection). Cell type and time point are not known.

The chain recombines TRBV7-2 with TRBJ1-1, with D hard to call. V lost 3 bases, J lost 3 bases, and 8 bases lay in between. The CDR3 length is 13 residues. The germline V gene has CDR1 SGHTA and CDR2 FQGNSA. The CDR3 region has the DNA TGTGCCAGCAGCTTCCAGATCTACACTGAAGCTTTCTTT. Translation: CASSFQIYTEAFF.

CDR3 sequence (DNA): TGCGCCAGCAGCCAAAACCCGACAGGGGGGTATGGCTACACCTTC. This sequence encodes CASSQNPTGGYGYTF. This chain connects TRBV4-1 to TRBJ1-2; TRBD1 matches 9 bases. Trimming at V came to 2 bases and at J to 5 bases, leaving 6 bases not matched to a gene. Germline CDR1 is MGHRA and CDR2 is YSYEKL. The CDR3 covers 15 residues.

On this clonotype: At one of its ends the junction is not consistent with the germline gene, which may arise from a read error. V usage is TRBV7-7 and J usage is TRBJ2-5; TRBD2 matches 7 bases. The CDR3 runs 17 residues. CDR1 is SSHAT and CDR2 is FNYEAQ in the germline V gene (reference sequence). The CDR3: CASSLVVAGAAQETQYF. DNA for the CDR3: TGTGCTAGCAGCTTAGTGGTTGCGGGAGCTGCCCAAGAGACCCAGTACTTC. Full variable domain (missing parts from reference TRBV7-7 and TRBJ2-5): GAGVSQSPRYKVTKRGQDVTLRCDPISSHATLYWYQQALGQGPEFLTYFNYEAQPDKSGLPSDRFSAERPEGSISTLTIQRTEQRDSAMYRCASSLVVAGAAQETQYFGPGTRLLVL.

This rearrangement joins TRBV4-1 to TRBJ1-2; D is ambiguous. Trimming stripped 4 bases from V and 1 base from J, with 13 bases between. The V gene's germline CDR1 is MGHRA and CDR2 YSYEKL. The CDR3 sequence is 15 residues long. The CDR3 DNA sequence: TGCGCCAGCAGCCGAGGCACGAACGGTAACTATGGCTACACCTTC. This encodes CASSRGTNGNYGYTF.

This clonotype was counted between two and nine times. The chain uses TRBV12-3 or TRBV12-4 and TRBJ2-1; the D is unclear. The CDR3 totals 13 residues. Trimming took off 2 bases at V and 9 bases at J, with 11 bases between the two ends. CDR3 DNA sequence: TGTGCCAGCAGTTTATACGTTGGTAGTGAGCAGTTCTTC. Translating gives CASSLYVGSEQFF.

This clonotype was counted between two and nine times. The chain links TRBV7-8 to TRBJ2-1, with no clear D. V was trimmed by 1 base and J by 15 bases, leaving 16 bases between them. From germline, CDR1 is SGHVS and CDR2 FQNEAQ. The CDR3 is 13 residues long. The CDR3 DNA sequence: TGTGCCAGCAGCTTAGGCCGCGAGGTGGTCTGGTTCTTC. Protein sequence: CASSLGREVVWFF.

This clonotype turned up a few times. The chain is built from TRBV18 and TRBJ1-6; 9 bases agree with TRBD1. CDR1 and CDR2 from the germline V gene are KGHSH and LQKENI. CDR3 length: 14 residues. The V segment lost 4 bases and the J segment 7 bases; nucleotides outside the gene matches: 2. The chain's CDR3 is CASSQDRGNSPLHF. The CDR3 coding sequence is TGTGCCAGCTCACAGGACAGGGGAAATTCACCCCTCCACTTT.

This clonotype was picked up a small number of times. J is TRBJ2-3 and V is TRBV7-9; 7 nucleotides agree with TRBD2. CDR1 and CDR2 (germline): SEHNR, FQNEAQ (reference sequence). The CDR3 runs 15 residues. The trim removed 5 bases at V and 0 bases at J, leaving 5 bases unmatched. The CDR3 here is CASSTRGGSTDTQYF. The DNA of the CDR3 is TGTGCCAGCAGCACTCGCGGGGGAAGCACAGATACGCAGTATTTT.

J is TRBJ2-3 and V is TRBV19; D is perhaps TRBD1 (6 bases). CDR1 and CDR2 (germline): LNHDA, SQIVND (reference sequence). The V end lost 3 bases, the J end lost 6 bases, and 16 bases lay between the germline ends. This CDR3 spans 15 amino acids. This CDR3 is CASSIGRGGMDTQYF. Written as DNA, the CDR3 is TGTGCCAGTAGTATCGGTAGAGGGGGTATGGATACGCAGTATTTT.